A single sample is the source of the 15 T cell receptor beta chains below, sequenced in a study of beta chain features in type 1 diabetes. Every bit of the isolated RNA underwent reverse transcription, so sequencing read expressed TCRB transcripts. Method: immunoSEQ multiplex PCR; TCRdb's copy keeps in-frame clones and lacks some. The sample carries 600,000 to 750,000 clones, around an eighth recorded once. General study findings and limits: When Type 1 diabetes patients were examined, their TCRB CDR3s proved moderately but significantly shorter in all four CD4+ subsets.

Antigens of these TCRs are unknown. Input material: naive CD4+ T cells from blood. The receptors stem from a man aged 25 to 45 with type 1 diabetes.

The V and J genes are TRBV28 and TRBJ1-2, with a possible D match to TRBD1 (6 bases). This CDR3 region has 13 residues. The germline V gene has CDR1 MDHEN and CDR2 SYDVKM. The CDR3 nucleotides read TGTGCGTCGGGGGGCCTCATCAACTATGGCTACACCTTC. It is translated as CASGGLINYGYTF.

With regard to this clone: Its ends do not fully match the called genes, so a read error is possible. The chain joins TRBV6-5 to TRBJ1-2, with D hard to call. Germline V gene data show CDR1 as MNHEY and CDR2 as SVGAGI. The CDR3 has 14 amino acids. The DNA of the CDR3 is TGTGCCAGCAGTTACTCCAATTGGCGGGGAGGAATGGCCTTC. It is translated as CASSYSNWRGGMAF.

This clone was detected a few times. Other DNA sequences of this sample code for an identical CDR3. This sequence joins TRBV5-4 and TRBJ2-3, with D tentatively TRBD2 (6 bases). The germline V gene encodes CDR1 SGHNT and CDR2 YYREEE (reference sequence). The CDR3 covers 16 residues. Between the trimmed V and J ends, which lost 0 bases and 3 bases, there was a span of 14 bases. The CDR3 loop reads CASSLAPSAGTDTQYF. The CDR3, as DNA: TGTGCCAGCAGCTTGGCCCCTAGCGCCGGTACAGATACGCAGTATTTT.

The chain employs TRBV27 and TRBJ1-4, with D possibly being TRBD1 (5 bases). Germline CDR1 is MNHEY and CDR2 is SMNVEV (reference sequence). This CDR3 contains 16 residues. The V end lost 5 bases, the J end lost 3 bases, and 16 bases lay between the germline ends. The CDR3 DNA follows: TGTGCCAGCAGTCCCAGCGGCGGGGGTTCTAATGAAAAACTGTTTTTT. Amino acids: CASSPSGGGSNEKLFF. Supplemented by reference TRBV27 and TRBJ1-4, the full variable domain reads EAQVTQNPRYLITVTGKKLTVTCSQNMNHEYMSWYRQDPGLGLRQIYYSMNVEVTDKGDVPEGYKVSRKEKRNFPLILESPSPNQTSLYFCASSPSGGGSNEKLFFGSGTQLSVL.

This clone was recorded a few times. The CDR3 bases are TGTGCCAGCAGCCTAAGCGGGGTCCAAGAGACCCAGTACTTC. Protein: CASSLSGVQETQYF. V and J are TRBV7-2 and TRBJ2-5; 7 bases line up with TRBD2. This CDR3 comprises 14 residues. Losses at the gene ends were 5 bases for V and 1 base for J; bases not matched to a gene: 4. The germline V gene encodes CDR1 SGHTA and CDR2 FQGNSA.

This clone was seen a handful of times. The chain combines TRBV6-1 with TRBJ1-5, with a possible D match to TRBD1 (5 bases). The CDR3 covers 13 residues. The V gene lost 6 bases and the J gene lost 7 bases, with 13 bases spanning the gap. Germline V CDR1 and CDR2: MNHNS, SASEGT. As DNA, the CDR3 is TGTGCCAGCAGATACGGGGACCCACAGCCCCAGCATTTT. Residues: CASRYGDPQPQHF.

This clone was counted a few times. J is TRBJ1-5 and V is TRBV19; TRBD1 agrees at 9 bases. There are 14 residues in the CDR3. The germline V gene encodes CDR1 LNHDA and CDR2 SQIVND (reference sequence). The ends lost 4 bases at V and 7 bases at J; junction bases unmatched: 5. CDR3 sequence: CASSTTGGEQPQHF. The CDR3 region has the DNA TGTGCCAGTAGTACCACAGGGGGCGAACAGCCCCAGCATTTT.

The V and J genes are TRBV7-9 and TRBJ2-7; D is possibly TRBD1 or TRBD2 (5 bases each). V lost 5 bases to trimming and J lost 1 base, with 12 bases between them. Germline V gives CDR1 SEHNR, CDR2 FQNEAQ (reference sequence). CDR3 length: 14 amino acids. CDR3 bases: TGTGCCAGCAGCCCCCCTTGGGGGTCCTACGAGCAGTACTTC. Translation: CASSPPWGSYEQYF.

Only a few counts were recorded for this clone. CDR3 bases: TGTGCCAGCAGTTTGACGGTCGACTCTGGAAACACCATATATTTT. This translates into CASSLTVDSGNTIYF. The chain carries TRBV6-5 and TRBJ1-3; D remains unclear. V was cut by 4 bases and J by 0 bases, with 10 bases left in between. Germline V gene lookup returns CDR1 MNHEY and CDR2 SVGAGI. CDR3 length: 15 residues.

J is TRBJ1-6 and V is TRBV7-3; no reliable D call. Germline V lookup: CDR1 SGHTA, CDR2 FQGTGA. The CDR3 is 13 residues long. Trimming stripped 1 base from V and 8 bases from J, with 6 bases between. The CDR3 protein is CASSLSQDSPLHF. The CDR3 region has the DNA TGTGCCAGCAGCTTAAGCCAGGATTCACCCCTCCACTTT.

Concerning this clone: Distinct nucleotide sequences in the sample also encode this CDR3. The chain couples TRBV7-3 to TRBJ2-2; D ambiguous. Trimming stripped 4 bases from V and 2 bases from J, with 5 bases between. This CDR3 contains 13 residues. CDR1 is SGHTA and CDR2 is FQGTGA in the germline V gene. CDR3 region: CASSSSNTGELFF. The CDR3 DNA is TGTGCCAGCAGCTCATCCAACACCGGGGAGCTGTTTTTT.

CDR3 region: CASSEWAGKETQYF. The CDR3, as DNA: TGTGCCAGCAGTGAATGGGCAGGGAAAGAGACCCAGTACTTC. This rearrangement joins TRBV25-1 to TRBJ2-5; a possible D gene is TRBD1 (5 bases). This CDR3 has 14 amino acids. Looked up from germline, CDR1 is MGHDK and CDR2 is SYGVNS. V lost 1 base and J 3 bases, leaving 9 bases between the germline ends.

This clone was counted only a few times. The chain joins TRBV29-1 to TRBJ2-3; TRBD1 might be the D (5 bases). V lost 0 bases and J 9 bases, leaving 16 bases between the germline ends. CDR3 size: 14 residues. CDR1 and CDR2 (germline): SQVTM, ANQGSEA. The CDR3 DNA sequence: TGCAGCGTTGAAGAAGAATCGACCAACAGGACGCAGTATTTT. This codes for CSVEEESTNRTQYF.

The chain couples TRBV18 to TRBJ2-6, with D perhaps matching TRBD2 (5 bases). Trimming cost V 3 bases and J 0 bases, with 9 bases left between them. The CDR3 has 16 residues. CDR1 and CDR2 from the germline V gene are KGHSH and LQKENI. The CDR3 DNA sequence: TGTGCCAGCTCACCGCGAGGGCCCTCTGGGGCCAACGTCCTGACTTTC. Translated, it gives CASSPRGPSGANVLTF.

With regard to this clone: The junction and the germline gene differ at one end; a read error may be behind it. V is TRBV19 and J is TRBJ2-5; 7 positions agree with TRBD1. Germline-derived CDR1 and CDR2 are LNHDA and SQIVND (reference sequence). The CDR3 runs 14 residues. This CDR3 reads CASSFRDRQGTQYF. The CDR3, as DNA: TGTGCCAGTAGTTTCCGGGACAGACAAGGGACCCAGTACTTC.